This passage covers 18 T cell receptor beta chains from one sample sequenced in a study of Ad26.COV2.S vaccination and SARS-CoV-2 variants. Only in-frame clones appear in the TCRdb table, and some are missing; sequencing was by immunoSEQ multiplex PCR. This table has fewer than 600,000 clones, 80% to 90% appearing once. As to treatment: roughly 19 received Ad26.COV2.S at low or high dose, single or two shots; five or six received placebo; per-sample allocation not given. After the first vaccine or placebo injection, samples were drawn on day 63. Sample: peripheral blood, taken in a trial of Ad26.COV2.S vaccine versus placebo. Source of these receptors: a person aged 18 to 59 who received the Ad26.COV2.S COVID-19 vaccine or a placebo.

The genes are TRBV30 and TRBJ2-1, with 8 bases aligning to TRBD2. J gave up 0 bases and V 2 bases, and 12 bases lay outside the gene matches. From germline, CDR1 is GTSNPN and CDR2 SVGIG (reference sequence). The CDR3 consists of 18 residues. The DNA of the CDR3 is TGTGCCTGGAGTTCTAGTAGCGGGATGAGGAGCTCCTACAATGAGCAGTTCTTC. Protein sequence: CAWSSSSGMRSSYNEQFF.

CDR3 nucleotide sequence: TGTGCCAGCATGAGGGGGATCAGTGGCTACACCTTC. It encodes CASMRGISGYTF. The chain couples TRBV12-3 or TRBV12-4 to TRBJ1-2; TRBD1 might be the D (6 bases). V was cut by 7 bases and J by 7 bases, with 13 bases left in between. The CDR3 runs to 12 residues.

The chain combines TRBV13 with TRBJ2-1; 7 nucleotides agree with TRBD2. The germline V gene encodes CDR1 PRHDT and CDR2 FYEKMQ (reference sequence). The CDR3 runs to 15 residues. V was pared by 3 bases and J by 4 bases, with 6 bases of the junction left unmatched. This CDR3 is CASSFGDYQYNEQFF. As DNA, the CDR3 is TGTGCCAGCAGCTTCGGGGACTATCAATACAATGAGCAGTTCTTC.

This clone was observed once. V gene TRBV20-1 combines with J gene TRBJ1-4; D perhaps matches TRBD1 (5 bases). Germline CDR1 is DFQATT and CDR2 is SNEGSKA (reference sequence). Trimming cost V 3 bases and J 2 bases, with 10 bases left between them. The CDR3 is made up of 14 amino acids. The CDR3 reads CSASGGGTNEKLFF. CDR3 nucleotide sequence: TGCAGTGCTAGTGGCGGGGGGACTAATGAAAAACTGTTTTTT.

The chain recombines TRBV7-2 with TRBJ2-3; D is unclear. The CDR3 contains 17 residues. Germline CDR1 is SGHTA and CDR2 is FQGNSA. V lost 1 base to trimming and J lost 2 bases, with 16 bases between them. The CDR3 spells CASSLVVGHSTTDTQYF. In DNA form, the CDR3 reads TGTGCCAGCAGCTTAGTGGTAGGCCACTCCACCACAGATACGCAGTATTTT.

This clone has a single count. The chain employs TRBV14 and TRBJ2-5, with TRBD2 identical over 7 bases. V lost 2 bases and J lost 2; bases outside the gene matches: 5. The CDR3 has 15 amino acids. Germline assignment: CDR1 SGHDN and CDR2 FVKESK. CDR3 sequence: CASSQSGRLQETQYF. CDR3 bases: TGTGCCAGCAGCCAATCCGGGAGGCTACAAGAGACCCAGTACTTC.

V usage is TRBV2 and J usage is TRBJ2-7; D not resolved. V lost 8 bases and J 8 bases, leaving 31 bases between the germline ends. Looked up from germline, CDR1 is SNHLY and CDR2 is FYNNEI. The CDR3 consists of 17 residues. CDR3 sequence (DNA): TGTGCCAGCTCCTCCTTGACGGTACTCGGACCTTTTACCCAGCAGTACTTC. The encoded protein is CASSSLTVLGPFTQQYF.

The chain combines TRBV2 with TRBJ1-3; the D is unclear. Trimming stripped 5 bases from V and 0 bases from J, with 11 bases between. CDR3 length: 15 amino acids. Germline V gene sequence: CDR1 SNHLY, CDR2 FYNNEI. CDR3 nucleotide sequence: TGTGCCAGCAGTTTTCGAACGCTCTCTGGAAACACCATATATTTT. This gives the protein CASSFRTLSGNTIYF.

This clone was observed many times. This chain links TRBV6-1 with TRBJ1-5, with 7 bases matching TRBD1. Germline V gene data show CDR1 as MNHNS and CDR2 as SASEGT. This CDR3 has 16 residues. V shed 1 base and J 2 bases; nucleotides not matched to a gene: 5. The CDR3 here is CASSEDGGQGNQPQHF. CDR3 coding DNA: TGTGCCAGCAGTGAAGATGGAGGACAGGGCAATCAGCCCCAGCATTTT.

The chain couples TRBV6-5 to TRBJ1-4, with D possibly TRBD1 on 6 matching bases. Germline-derived CDR1 and CDR2 are MNHEY and SVGAGI. The CDR3 loop spans 15 amino acids. V was clipped by 6 bases and J by 5 bases, with 16 bases between them. The CDR3 nucleotides read TGTGCCAGCAGGGACCAACAGGGCTTAAATGAAAAACTGTTTTTT. Amino acid sequence: CASRDQQGLNEKLFF.

The V and J genes are TRBV4-2 and TRBJ2-7; D call uncertain. Trimming removed 0 bases from V and 4 bases from J, with 13 bases in between. CDR3 length: 15 residues. Germline CDR1 reads LGHNA; CDR2 reads YNFKEQ. The CDR3 DNA sequence: TGTGCCAGCAGCCAAGAACACAATCCGACATACGAGCAGTACTTC. Its protein is CASSQEHNPTYEQYF.

The J gene is TRBJ2-1, the V gene TRBV7-9; tentatively, D is TRBD2 (5 bases). The germline CDR1 and CDR2 sequences are SEHNR and FQNEAQ (reference sequence). V lost 4 bases, J lost 3 bases, and 13 bases lay in between. The length of the CDR3 is 15 residues. CDR3 sequence reads: CASSWLEDNYNEQFF. The CDR3 DNA sequence: TGTGCCAGCAGCTGGCTGGAGGATAACTACAATGAGCAGTTCTTC.

This clone was picked up one time. The chain recombines TRBV11-1 with TRBJ2-1; 9 nucleotides align to TRBD2. This CDR3 region has 16 residues. The trim removed 6 bases at V and 4 bases at J, leaving 10 bases unmatched. Germline V lookup: CDR1 SGHAT, CDR2 FQDESV (reference sequence). The CDR3 coding sequence is TGTGCCAGCAGTCTCTTGCTAGCGGGGTCTTACAATGAGCAGTTCTTC. It encodes CASSLLLAGSYNEQFF.

The chain joins TRBV24-1 to TRBJ2-2; unclear D gene. This CDR3 is built from 13 residues. The germline CDR1 and CDR2 sequences are KGHDR and SFDVKD. Trimming removed 6 bases at V and 6 bases at J, with 10 bases between. CDR3: CATSTSKSGELFF. As DNA, the CDR3 is TGTGCCACCAGTACAAGCAAATCCGGGGAGCTGTTTTTT.

The chain carries TRBV7-9 and TRBJ2-1; TRBD2 agrees at 9 bases. The CDR3 length is 16 residues. The V and J ends lost 0 bases and 9 bases, in that order; junction bases with no gene match: 9. Germline lookup yields CDR1 SEHNR and CDR2 FQNEAQ (reference sequence). The CDR3 nucleotides read TGTGCCAGCAGCTTAGCGGCCGCTAGCGGGAACGTTGAGCAGTTCTTC. Its translation: CASSLAAASGNVEQFF.

This chain links TRBV5-1 with TRBJ2-7; 10 bases fit TRBD2. Trimming at V came to 2 bases and at J to 3 bases, leaving 5 bases not matched to a gene. This CDR3 is 15 amino acids long. Germline CDR1 SGHRS, CDR2 YFSETQ. Written as DNA, the CDR3 is TGCGCCAGCAGCTTTTCCGCTAGCGGGAGCTACGAGCAGTACTTC. Translation: CASSFSASGSYEQYF.

J is TRBJ2-7 and V is TRBV16; no firm D call. Germline V gene sequence: CDR1 KGHSY, CDR2 FQNENV. CDR3 length equals 13 residues. The germline V and J ends were trimmed by 2 bases and 4 bases, with 9 bases remaining between them. The CDR3, as DNA: TGTGCCAGCAGCCAAGGTCAGATATACGAGCAGTACTTC. Protein sequence: CASSQGQIYEQYF.

This rearrangement joins TRBV5-6 to TRBJ2-7; 12 bases fit TRBD2. V lost 5 bases to trimming and J lost 3 bases; unmatched junction nucleotides: 3. The CDR3 runs 14 residues. CDR1 and CDR2 (germline): SGHDT, YYEEEE. CDR3 nucleotide sequence: TGTGCCAGCAGACAACTAGCGGGAGGCTACGAGCAGTACTTC. It encodes CASRQLAGGYEQYF. Looking up the rest from reference TRBV5-6 and TRBJ2-7 gives the full variable domain: DAGVTQSPTHLIKTRGQQVTLRCSPKSGHDTVSWYQQALGQGPQFIFQYYEEEERQRGNFPDRFSGHQFPNYSSELNVNALLLGDSALYLCASRQLAGGYEQYFGPGTRLTVT.